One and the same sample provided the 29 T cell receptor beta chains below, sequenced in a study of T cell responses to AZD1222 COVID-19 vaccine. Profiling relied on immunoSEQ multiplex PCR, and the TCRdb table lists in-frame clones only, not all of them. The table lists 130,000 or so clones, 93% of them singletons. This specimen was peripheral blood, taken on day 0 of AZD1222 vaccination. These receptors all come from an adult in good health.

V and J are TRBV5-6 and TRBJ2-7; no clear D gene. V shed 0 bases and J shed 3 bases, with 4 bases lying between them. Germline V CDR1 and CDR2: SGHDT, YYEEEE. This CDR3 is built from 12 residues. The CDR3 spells CASSLGIYEQYF. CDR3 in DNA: TGTGCCAGCAGCTTGGGTATCTACGAGCAGTACTTC. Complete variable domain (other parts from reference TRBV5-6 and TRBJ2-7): DAGVTQSPTHLIKTRGQQVTLRCSPKSGHDTVSWYQQALGQGPQFIFQYYEEEERQRGNFPDRFSGHQFPNYSSELNVNALLLGDSALYLCASSLGIYEQYFGPGTRLTVT.

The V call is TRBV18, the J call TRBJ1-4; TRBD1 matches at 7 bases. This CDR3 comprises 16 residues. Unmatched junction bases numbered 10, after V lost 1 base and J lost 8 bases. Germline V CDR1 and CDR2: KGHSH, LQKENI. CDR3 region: CASSPQRTGGKEKLFF. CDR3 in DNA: TGTGCCAGCTCACCACAAAGGACAGGAGGGAAAGAAAAACTGTTTTTT.

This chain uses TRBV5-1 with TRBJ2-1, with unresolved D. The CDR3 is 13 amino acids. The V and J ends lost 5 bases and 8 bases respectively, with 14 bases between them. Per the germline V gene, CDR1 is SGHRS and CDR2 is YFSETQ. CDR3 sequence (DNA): TGCGCCAGCAGTCGAAGTGAAGTCCATGAGCAGTTCTTC. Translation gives CASSRSEVHEQFF.

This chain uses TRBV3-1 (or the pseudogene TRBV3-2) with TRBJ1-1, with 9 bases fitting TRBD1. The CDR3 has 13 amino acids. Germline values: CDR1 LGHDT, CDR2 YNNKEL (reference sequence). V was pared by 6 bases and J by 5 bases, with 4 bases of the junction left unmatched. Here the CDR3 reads CASSLQGATEAFF. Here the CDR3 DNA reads TGTGCCAGCAGTCTACAGGGGGCAACTGAAGCTTTCTTT.

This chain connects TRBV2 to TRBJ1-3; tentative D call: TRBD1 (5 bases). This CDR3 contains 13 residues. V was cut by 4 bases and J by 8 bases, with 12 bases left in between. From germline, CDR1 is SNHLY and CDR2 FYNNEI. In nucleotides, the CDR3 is TGTGCCAGCAGTGGCGAGGGGAGAGACACCATATATTTT. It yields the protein CASSGEGRDTIYF.

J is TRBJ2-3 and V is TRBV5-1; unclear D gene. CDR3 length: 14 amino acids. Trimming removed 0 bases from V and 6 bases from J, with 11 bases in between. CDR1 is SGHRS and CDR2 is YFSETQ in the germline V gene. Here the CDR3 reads CASSLAGVGDTQYF. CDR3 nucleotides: TGCGCCAGCAGCTTGGCTGGGGTAGGCGATACGCAGTATTTT.

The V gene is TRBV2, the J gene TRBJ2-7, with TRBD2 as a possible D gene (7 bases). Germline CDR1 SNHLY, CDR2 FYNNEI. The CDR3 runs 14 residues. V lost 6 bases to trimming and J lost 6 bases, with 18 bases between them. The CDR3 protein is CASRGAAGKGEQYF. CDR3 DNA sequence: TGTGCCAGCAGGGGGGCAGCGGGAAAGGGCGAGCAGTACTTC.

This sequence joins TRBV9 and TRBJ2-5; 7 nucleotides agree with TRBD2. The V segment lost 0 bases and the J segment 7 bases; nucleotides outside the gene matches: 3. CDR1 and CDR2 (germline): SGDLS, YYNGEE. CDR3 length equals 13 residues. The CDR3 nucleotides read TGTGCCAGCAGCGTAGCGGGAGGTGGGACCCAGTACTTC. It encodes CASSVAGGGTQYF.

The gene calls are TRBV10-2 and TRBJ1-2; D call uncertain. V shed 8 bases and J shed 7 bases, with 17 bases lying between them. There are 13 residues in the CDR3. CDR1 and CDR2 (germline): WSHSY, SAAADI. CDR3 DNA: TGCGCCAGCGCTCCTAGCTTGGGAAGTGGCTACACCTTC. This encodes CASAPSLGSGYTF.

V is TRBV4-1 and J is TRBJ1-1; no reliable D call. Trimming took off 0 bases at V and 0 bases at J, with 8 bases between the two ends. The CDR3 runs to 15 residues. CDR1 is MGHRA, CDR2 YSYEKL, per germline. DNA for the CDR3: TGCGCCAGCAGCCAAGATCCGGGGATGAACACTGAAGCTTTCTTT. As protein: CASSQDPGMNTEAFF.

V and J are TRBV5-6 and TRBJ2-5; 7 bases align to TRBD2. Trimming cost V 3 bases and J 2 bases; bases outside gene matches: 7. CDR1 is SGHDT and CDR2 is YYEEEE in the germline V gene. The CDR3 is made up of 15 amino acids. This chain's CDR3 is CASSWGGSVQETQYF. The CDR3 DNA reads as TGTGCCAGCAGCTGGGGGGGTAGCGTACAAGAGACCCAGTACTTC.

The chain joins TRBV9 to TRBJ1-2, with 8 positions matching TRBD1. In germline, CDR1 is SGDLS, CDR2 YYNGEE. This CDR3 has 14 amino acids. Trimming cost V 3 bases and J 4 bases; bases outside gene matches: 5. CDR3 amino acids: CASSEGQVGYGYTF. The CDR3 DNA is TGTGCCAGCAGCGAGGGACAGGTTGGCTATGGCTACACCTTC.

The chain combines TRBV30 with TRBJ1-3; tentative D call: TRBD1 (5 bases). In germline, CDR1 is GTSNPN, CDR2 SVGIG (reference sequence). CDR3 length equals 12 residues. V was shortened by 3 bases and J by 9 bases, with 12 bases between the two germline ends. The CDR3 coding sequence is TGTGCCTGGAGACCCGGGGGGGGCACCATATATTTT. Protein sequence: CAWRPGGGTIYF.

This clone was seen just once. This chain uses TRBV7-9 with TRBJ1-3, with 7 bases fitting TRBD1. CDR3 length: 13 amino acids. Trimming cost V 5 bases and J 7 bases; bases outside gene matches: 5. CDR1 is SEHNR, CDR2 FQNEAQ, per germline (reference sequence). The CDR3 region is CASSPDRVNTIYF. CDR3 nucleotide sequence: TGTGCCAGCAGCCCTGACAGGGTCAACACCATATATTTT.

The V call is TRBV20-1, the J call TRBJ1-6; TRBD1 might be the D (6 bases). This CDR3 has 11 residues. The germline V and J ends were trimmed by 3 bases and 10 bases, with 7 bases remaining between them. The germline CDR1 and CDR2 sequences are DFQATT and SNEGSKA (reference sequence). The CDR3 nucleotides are TGCAGTGCTAGCGGGGGCTCACCCCTCCACTTT. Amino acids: CSASGGSPLHF.

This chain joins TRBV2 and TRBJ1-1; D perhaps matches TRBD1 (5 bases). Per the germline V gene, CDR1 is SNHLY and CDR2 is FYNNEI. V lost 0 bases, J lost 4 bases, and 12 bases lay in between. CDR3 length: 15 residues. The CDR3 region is CASSEAKGLGTEAFF. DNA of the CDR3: TGTGCCAGCAGTGAAGCAAAGGGGTTGGGCACTGAAGCTTTCTTT.

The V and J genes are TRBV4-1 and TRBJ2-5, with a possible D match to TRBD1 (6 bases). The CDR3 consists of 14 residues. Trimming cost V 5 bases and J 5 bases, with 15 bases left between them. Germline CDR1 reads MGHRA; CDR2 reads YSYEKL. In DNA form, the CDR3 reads TGCGCCAGCAGCGCGAGCCCAGGGGTGGAGACCCAGTACTTC. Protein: CASSASPGVETQYF.

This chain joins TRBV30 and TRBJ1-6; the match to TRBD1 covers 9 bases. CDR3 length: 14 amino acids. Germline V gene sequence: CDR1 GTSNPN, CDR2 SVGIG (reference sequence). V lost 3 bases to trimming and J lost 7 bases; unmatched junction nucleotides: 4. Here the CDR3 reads CAWRTDRGNSPLHF. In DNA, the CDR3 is TGTGCCTGGAGAACGGACAGGGGAAATTCACCCCTCCACTTT.

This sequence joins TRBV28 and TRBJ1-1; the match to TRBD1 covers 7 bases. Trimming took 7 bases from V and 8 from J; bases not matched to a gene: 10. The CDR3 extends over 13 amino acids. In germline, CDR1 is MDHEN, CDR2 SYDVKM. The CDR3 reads CASTPSGQVEAFF. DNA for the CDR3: TGTGCCAGCACCCCTTCTGGACAGGTCGAAGCTTTCTTT.

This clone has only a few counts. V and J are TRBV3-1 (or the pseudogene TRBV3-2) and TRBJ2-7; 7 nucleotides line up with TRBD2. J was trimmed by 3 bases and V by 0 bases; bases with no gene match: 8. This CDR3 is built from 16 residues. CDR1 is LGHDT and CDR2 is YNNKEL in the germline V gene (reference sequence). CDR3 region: CASSQDSRGGNYEQYF. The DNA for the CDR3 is TGTGCCAGCAGCCAAGATTCCCGGGGAGGGAACTACGAGCAGTACTTC.

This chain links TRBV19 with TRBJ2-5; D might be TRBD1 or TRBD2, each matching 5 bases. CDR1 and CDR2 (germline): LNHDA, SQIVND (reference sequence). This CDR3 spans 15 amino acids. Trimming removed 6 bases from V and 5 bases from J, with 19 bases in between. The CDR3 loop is CASRAVQDEMETQYF. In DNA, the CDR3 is TGTGCCAGTAGAGCGGTACAGGATGAGATGGAGACCCAGTACTTC.

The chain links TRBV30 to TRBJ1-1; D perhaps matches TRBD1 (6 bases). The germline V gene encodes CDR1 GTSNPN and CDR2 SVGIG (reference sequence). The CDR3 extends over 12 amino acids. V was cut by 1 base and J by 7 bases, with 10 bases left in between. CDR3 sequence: CAWSGTVGEAFF. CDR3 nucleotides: TGTGCCTGGAGTGGGACAGTCGGTGAAGCTTTCTTT.

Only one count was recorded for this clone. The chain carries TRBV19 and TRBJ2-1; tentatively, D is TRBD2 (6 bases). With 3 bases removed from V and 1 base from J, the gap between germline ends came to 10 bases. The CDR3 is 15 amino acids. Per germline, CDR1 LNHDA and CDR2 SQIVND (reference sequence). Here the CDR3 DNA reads TGTGCCAGTAGTATGGCGGGACTTTCCTACAATGAGCAGTTCTTC. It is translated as CASSMAGLSYNEQFF.

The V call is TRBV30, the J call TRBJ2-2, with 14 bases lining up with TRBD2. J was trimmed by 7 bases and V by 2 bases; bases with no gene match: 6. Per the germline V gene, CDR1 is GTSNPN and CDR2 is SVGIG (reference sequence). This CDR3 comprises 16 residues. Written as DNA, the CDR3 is TGTGCCTGGAGTCTGGGACTAGCGGGAGTGATCGGGGAGCTGTTTTTT. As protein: CAWSLGLAGVIGELFF.

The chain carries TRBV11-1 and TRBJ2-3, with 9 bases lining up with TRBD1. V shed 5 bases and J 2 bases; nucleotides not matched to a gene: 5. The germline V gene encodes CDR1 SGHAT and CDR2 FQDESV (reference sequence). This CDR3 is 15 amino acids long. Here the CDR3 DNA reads TGTGCCAGCAGCCTCCGGGACAGGGCCACAGATACGCAGTATTTT. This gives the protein CASSLRDRATDTQYF.

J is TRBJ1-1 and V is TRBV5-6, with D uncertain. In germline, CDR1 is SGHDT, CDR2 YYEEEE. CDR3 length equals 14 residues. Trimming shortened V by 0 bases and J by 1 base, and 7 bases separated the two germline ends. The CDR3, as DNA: TGTGCCAGCAGCTTGGGGAGGACGAACACTGAAGCTTTCTTT. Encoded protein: CASSLGRTNTEAFF.

The CDR3 DNA reads TGTGCCAGCAGCTTGTGGCCGAATCAGCCCCAGCATTTT. The encoded protein is CASSLWPNQPQHF. The chain links TRBV5-5 to TRBJ1-5, with D hard to call. Germline values: CDR1 SGHKS, CDR2 YYEKEE (reference sequence). This CDR3 spans 13 amino acids. Trimming pared 1 base from V and 4 bases from J, leaving 6 bases between.

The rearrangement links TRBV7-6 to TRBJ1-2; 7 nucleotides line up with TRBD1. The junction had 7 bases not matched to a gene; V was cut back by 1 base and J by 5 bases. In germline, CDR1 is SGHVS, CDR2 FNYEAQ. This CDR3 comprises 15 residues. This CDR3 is CASSLVFTGVYGYTF. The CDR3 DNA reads TGTGCCAGCAGCTTAGTATTTACAGGGGTGTATGGCTACACCTTC. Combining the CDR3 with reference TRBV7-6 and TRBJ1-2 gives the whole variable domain GAGVSQSPRYKVTKRGQDVALRCDPISGHVSLYWYRQALGQGPEFLTYFNYEAQQDKSGLPNDRFSAERPEGSISTLTIQRTEQRDSAMYRCASSLVFTGVYGYTFGSGTRLTVV.

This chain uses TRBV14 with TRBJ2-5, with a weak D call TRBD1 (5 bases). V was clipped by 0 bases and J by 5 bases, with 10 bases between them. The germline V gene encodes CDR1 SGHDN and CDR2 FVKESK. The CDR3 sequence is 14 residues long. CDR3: CASSQEQDSETQYF. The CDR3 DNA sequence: TGTGCCAGCAGCCAAGAACAGGATTCGGAGACCCAGTACTTC.